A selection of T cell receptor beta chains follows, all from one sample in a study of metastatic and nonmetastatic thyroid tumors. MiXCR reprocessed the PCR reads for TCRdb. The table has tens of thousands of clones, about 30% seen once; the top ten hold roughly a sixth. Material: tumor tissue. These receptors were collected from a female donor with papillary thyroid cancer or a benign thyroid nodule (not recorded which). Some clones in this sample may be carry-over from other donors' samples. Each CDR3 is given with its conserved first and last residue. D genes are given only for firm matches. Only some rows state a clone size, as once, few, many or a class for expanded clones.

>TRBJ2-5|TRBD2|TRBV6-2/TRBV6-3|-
CASSRTSGGQETQYF
TGTGCCAGCAGCAGAACTAGCGGGGGACAAGAGACCCAGTACTTC
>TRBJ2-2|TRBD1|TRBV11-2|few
CASSRDRGLGGELFF
TGTGCCAGCAGCCGGGACAGGGGGCTCGGCGGGGAGCTGTTTTTT
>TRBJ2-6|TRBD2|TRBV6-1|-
CASRGGSGANVLTF
TGTGCCAGCCGGGGGGGGTCTGGTGCCAACGTCCTGACTTTC
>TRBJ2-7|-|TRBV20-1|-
CSARDLGRRRSYEQYF
TGCAGTGCTAGAGATCTCGGGAGAAGACGATCCTACGAGCAGTACTTC
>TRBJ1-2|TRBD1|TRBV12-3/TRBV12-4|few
CASSLEGGFSGYTF
TGTGCCAGCAGTTTAGAAGGGGGCTTTAGTGGCTACACCTTC
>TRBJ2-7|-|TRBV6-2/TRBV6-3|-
CASSLVGAQYF
TGTGCCAGCAGCCTAGTCGGAGCACAGTACTTC
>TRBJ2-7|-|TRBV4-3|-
CASSQETGINSYEQYF
TGCGCCAGCAGCCAAGAAACAGGGATAAACTCCTACGAGCAGTACTTC
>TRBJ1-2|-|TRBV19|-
CASSIDLGSYGYTF
TGTGCCAGTAGTATAGATCTCGGGAGCTATGGCTACACCTTC
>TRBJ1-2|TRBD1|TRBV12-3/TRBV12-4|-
CASSRDRGGYTF
TGTGCCAGCAGTAGGGACAGGGGTGGCTACACCTTC
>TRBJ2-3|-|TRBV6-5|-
CASSYSRTVSTDTQYF
TGTGCCAGCAGTTACTCCCGGACAGTGAGCACAGATACGCAGTATTTT
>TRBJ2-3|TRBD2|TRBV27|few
CASISLAGSTDTQYF
TGTGCCAGCATAAGCCTAGCGGGGAGCACAGATACGCAGTATTTT
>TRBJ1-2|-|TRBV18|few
CASSPNTGSEYGYTF
TGTGCCAGCTCACCAAACACGGGATCGGAGTATGGCTACACCTTC
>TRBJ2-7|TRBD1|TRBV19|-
CASSIAVGTGGYEQYF
TGTGCCAGTAGTATAGCAGTCGGGACAGGGGGGTACGAGCAGTACTTC
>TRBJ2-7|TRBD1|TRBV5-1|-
CASSPYRQGYEQYF
TGCGCCAGCAGCCCCTACCGACAGGGATACGAGCAGTACTTC